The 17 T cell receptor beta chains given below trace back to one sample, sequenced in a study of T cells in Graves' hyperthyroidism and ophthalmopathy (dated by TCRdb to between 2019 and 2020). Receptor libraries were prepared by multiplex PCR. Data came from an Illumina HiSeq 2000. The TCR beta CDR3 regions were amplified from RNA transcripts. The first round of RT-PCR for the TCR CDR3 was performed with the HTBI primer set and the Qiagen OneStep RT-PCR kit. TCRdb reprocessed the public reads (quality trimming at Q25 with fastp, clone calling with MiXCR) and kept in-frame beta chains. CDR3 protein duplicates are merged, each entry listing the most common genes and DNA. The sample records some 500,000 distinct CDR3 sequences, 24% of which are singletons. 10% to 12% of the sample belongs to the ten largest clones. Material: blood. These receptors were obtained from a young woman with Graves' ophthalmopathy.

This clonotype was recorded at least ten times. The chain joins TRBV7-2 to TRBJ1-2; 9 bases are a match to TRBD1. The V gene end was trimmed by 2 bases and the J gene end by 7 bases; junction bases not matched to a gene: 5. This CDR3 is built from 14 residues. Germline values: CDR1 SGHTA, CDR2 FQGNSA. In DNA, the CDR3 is TGTGCCAGCAGCTTATCGGACAGGGGAATTGGCTACACCTTC. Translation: CASSLSDRGIGYTF.

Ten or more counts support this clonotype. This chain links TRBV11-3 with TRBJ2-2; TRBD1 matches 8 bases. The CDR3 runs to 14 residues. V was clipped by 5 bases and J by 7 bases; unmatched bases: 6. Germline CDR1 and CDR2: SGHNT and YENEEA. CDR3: CASSLQGEIGELFF. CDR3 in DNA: TGTGCCAGCAGCCTACAGGGGGAGATCGGGGAGCTGTTTTTT.

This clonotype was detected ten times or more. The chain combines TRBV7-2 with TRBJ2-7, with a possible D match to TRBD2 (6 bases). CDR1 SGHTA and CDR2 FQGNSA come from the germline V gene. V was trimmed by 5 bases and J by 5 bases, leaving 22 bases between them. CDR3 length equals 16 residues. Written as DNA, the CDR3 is TGTGCCAGCAGCCCGCTATACGGGGCGGGGATTCACGAGCAGTACTTC. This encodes CASSPLYGAGIHEQYF.

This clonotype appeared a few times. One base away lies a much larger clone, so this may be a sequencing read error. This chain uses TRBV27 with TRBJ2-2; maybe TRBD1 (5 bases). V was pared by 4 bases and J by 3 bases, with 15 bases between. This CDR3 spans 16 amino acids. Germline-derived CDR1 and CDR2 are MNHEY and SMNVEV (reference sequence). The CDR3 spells CASSSPAGLHTGELFF. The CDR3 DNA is TGTGCCAGCAGTTCCCCGGCAGGGCTTCACACCGGGGAGCTGTTTTTT.

Here the CDR3 reads CASRWTGEQVPSGELFF. The CDR3, as DNA: TGTGCCAGCAGGTGGACAGGGGAGCAGGTTCCCTCCGGGGAGCTGTTTTTT. V is TRBV6-2 or TRBV6-3 and J is TRBJ2-2; 9 bases align to TRBD1. The CDR3 contains 17 residues. Per the germline V gene, CDR1 is MNHEY and CDR2 is SVGEGT. V was clipped by 6 bases and J by 6 bases; unmatched bases: 14.

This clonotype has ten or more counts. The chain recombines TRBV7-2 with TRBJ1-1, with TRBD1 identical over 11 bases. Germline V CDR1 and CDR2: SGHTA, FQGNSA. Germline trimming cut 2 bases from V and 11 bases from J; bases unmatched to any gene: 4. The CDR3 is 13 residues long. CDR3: CASSLRTGGSAFF. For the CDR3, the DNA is TGTGCCAGCAGCTTACGGACAGGGGGCAGCGCTTTCTTT.

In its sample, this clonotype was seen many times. The CDR3 DNA sequence: TGTGCCAGCAGCCCTGTGACAGGGGCCGGCTACGAGCAGTACTTC. It specifies CASSPVTGAGYEQYF. The gene calls are TRBV6-1 and TRBJ2-7, with TRBD1 identical over 8 bases. The CDR3 sequence is 15 residues long. V lost 6 bases, J lost 3 bases, and 10 bases stayed unmatched. Germline V lookup: CDR1 MNHNS, CDR2 SASEGT.

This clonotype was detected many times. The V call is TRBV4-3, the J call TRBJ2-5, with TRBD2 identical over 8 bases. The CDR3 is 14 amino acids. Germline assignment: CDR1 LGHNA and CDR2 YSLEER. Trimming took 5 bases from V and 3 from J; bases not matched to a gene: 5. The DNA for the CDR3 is TGCGCCAGCAGCACGGAACTAGCGGAAGAGACCCAGTACTTC. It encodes CASSTELAEETQYF.

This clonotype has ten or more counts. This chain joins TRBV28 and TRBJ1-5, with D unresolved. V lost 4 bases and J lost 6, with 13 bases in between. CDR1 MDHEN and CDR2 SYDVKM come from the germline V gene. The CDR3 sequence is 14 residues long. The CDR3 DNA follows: TGTGCCAGCAGTTCGTCAGTAGCGGGTCAGCCCCAGCATTTT. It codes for CASSSSVAGQPQHF.

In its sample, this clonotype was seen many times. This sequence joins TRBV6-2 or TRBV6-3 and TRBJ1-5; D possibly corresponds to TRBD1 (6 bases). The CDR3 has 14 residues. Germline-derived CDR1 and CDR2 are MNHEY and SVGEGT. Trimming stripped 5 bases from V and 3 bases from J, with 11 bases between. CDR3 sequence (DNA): TGTGCCAGCAGTCAGGACAGAAACAATCAGCCCCAGCATTTT. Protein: CASSQDRNNQPQHF.

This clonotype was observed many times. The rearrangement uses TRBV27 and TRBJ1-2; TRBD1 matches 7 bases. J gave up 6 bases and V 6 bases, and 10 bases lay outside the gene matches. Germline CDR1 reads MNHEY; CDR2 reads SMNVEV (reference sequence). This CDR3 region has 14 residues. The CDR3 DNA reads TGTGCCAGCAGCTCTCTGGGGGGGACAGATGGCTACACCTTC. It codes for CASSSLGGTDGYTF.

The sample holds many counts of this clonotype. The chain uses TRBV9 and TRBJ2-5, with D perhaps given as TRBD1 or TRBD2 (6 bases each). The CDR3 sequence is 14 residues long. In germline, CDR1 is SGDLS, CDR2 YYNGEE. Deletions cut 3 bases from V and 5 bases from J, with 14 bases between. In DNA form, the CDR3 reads TGTGCCAGCAGCGCGGAGGAGGGGGTTGAGACCCAGTACTTC. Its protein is CASSAEEGVETQYF.

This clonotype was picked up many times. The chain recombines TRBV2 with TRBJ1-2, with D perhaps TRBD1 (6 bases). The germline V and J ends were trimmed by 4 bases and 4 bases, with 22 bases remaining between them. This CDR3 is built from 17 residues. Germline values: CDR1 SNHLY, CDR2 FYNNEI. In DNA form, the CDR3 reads TGTGCCAGCAGTGTCCTTTTGGACAGCCACGCGGGCTATGGCTACACCTTC. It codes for CASSVLLDSHAGYGYTF.

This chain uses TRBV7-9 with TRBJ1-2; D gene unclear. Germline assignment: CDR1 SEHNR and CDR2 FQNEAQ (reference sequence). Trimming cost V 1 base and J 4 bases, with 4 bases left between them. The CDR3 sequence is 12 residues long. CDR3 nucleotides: TGTGCCAGCAGCTTAGTATTCTATGGCTACACCTTC. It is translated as CASSLVFYGYTF.

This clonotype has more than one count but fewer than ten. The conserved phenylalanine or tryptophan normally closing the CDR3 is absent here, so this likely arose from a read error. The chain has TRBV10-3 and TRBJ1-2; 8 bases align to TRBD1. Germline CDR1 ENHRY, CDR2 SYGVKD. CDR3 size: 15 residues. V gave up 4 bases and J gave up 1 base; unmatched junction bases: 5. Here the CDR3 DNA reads TGTGCCATCAGTGGCTGGACAGGGCTTAACTATGGCTACACCGTC. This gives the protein CAISGWTGLNYGYTV.

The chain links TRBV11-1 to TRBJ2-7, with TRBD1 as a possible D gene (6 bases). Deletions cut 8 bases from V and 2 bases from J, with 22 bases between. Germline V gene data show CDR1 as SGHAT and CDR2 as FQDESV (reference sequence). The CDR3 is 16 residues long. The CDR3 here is CASGVDSLKKPYEQYF. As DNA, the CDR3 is TGTGCCAGCGGTGTGGACAGCCTAAAAAAACCCTACGAGCAGTACTTC.

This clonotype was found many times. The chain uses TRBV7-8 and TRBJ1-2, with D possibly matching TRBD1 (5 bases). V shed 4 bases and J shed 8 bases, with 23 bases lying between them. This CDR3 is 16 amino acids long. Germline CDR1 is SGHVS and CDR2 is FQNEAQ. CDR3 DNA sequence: TGTGCCAGCAGCTCACCATCTCAACCCGCAGGGCGCGGCTACACCTTC. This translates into CASSSPSQPAGRGYTF.